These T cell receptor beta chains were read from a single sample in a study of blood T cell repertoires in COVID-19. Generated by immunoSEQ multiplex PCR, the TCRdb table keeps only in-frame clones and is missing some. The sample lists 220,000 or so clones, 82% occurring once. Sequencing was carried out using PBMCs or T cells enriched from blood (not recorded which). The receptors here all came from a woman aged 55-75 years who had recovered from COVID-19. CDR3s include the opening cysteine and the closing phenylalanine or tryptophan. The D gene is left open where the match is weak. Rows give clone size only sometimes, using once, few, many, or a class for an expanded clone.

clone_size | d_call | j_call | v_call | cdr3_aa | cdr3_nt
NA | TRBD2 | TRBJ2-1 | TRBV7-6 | CASSQRVASGNSGEQFF | TGTGCCAGCAGCCAGAGGGTGGCTAGCGGAAACTCCGGGGAGCAGTTCTTC
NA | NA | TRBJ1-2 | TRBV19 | CASSLRQPYYGYTF | TGTGCCAGTAGCCTCAGACAGCCTTACTATGGCTACACCTTT
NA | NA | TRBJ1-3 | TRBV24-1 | CATSDLQGRQNSGNTIYF | TGTGCCACCAGTGATTTGCAGGGGAGACAGAACTCTGGAAACACCATATATTTT
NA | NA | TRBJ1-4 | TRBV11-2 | CASSLVAGRTNEKLFF | TGTGCCAGCAGCTTAGTGGCAGGGCGGACTAATGAAAAACTGTTTTTT
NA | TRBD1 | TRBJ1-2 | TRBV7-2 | CASSLQQGDYGYTF | TGTGCCAGCAGCTTACAACAGGGGGACTATGGCTACACCTTC
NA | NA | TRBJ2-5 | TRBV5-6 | CASSLETRGTQYF | TGTGCCAGCAGCTTGGAAACTCGGGGTACCCAGTACTTC
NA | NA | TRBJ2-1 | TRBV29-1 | CSVEPPDRSSYNEQFF | TGCAGCGTTGAACCACCAGACAGGAGCTCCTACAATGAGCAGTTCTTC
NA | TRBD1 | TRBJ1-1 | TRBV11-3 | CASSGTGGITEAFF | TGTGCCAGCAGCGGAACAGGGGGCATCACTGAAGCTTTCTTT
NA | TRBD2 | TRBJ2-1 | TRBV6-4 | CASSPSSGMPLSNEQFF | TGTGCCAGCAGTCCCTCTAGCGGGATGCCCCTGTCCAATGAGCAGTTCTTC
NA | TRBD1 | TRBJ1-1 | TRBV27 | CASRLFAQGAFKAFF | TGTGCCAGCAGGTTATTCGCACAGGGGGCCTTTAAAGCTTTCTTT
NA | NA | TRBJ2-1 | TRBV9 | CASSASPSSYNEQFF | TGTGCCAGCAGCGCGTCTCCGAGCTCCTACAATGAGCAGTTCTTC
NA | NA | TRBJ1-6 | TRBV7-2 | CASSTSYSGVDSPLHF | TGTGCCAGCAGCACGAGTTACTCAGGTGTTGATTCACCCCTCCACTTT
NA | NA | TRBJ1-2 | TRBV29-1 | CSVESSGYYGYTF | TGCAGCGTTGAATCGTCGGGGTACTATGGCTACACCTTC
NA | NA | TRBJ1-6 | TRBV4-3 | CASSQDSTGILSPLHF | TGCGCCAGCAGCCAAGATAGCACGGGTATTCTTTCACCCCTCCACTTT
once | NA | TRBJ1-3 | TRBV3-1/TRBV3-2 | CASSPGTQGNTIYF | TGTGCCAGCAGCCCCGGGACACAAGGAAACACCATATATTTT
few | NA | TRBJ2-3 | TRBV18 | CASSPRLQRSNTDTQYF | TGTGCCAGCTCACCACGACTCCAGCGGAGCAACACAGATACGCAGTATTTT
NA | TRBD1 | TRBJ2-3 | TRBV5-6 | CASSPLGDSTDTQYF | TGTGCCAGCAGCCCCCTAGGGGACAGCACGGATACGCAGTATTTT
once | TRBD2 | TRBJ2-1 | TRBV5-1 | CASSSSLAGAYNEQFF | TGCGCCAGCAGCTCGTCCCTAGCGGGGGCTTACAATGAGCAGTTCTTC
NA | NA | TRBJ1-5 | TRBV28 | CASSFNLEALHNQPQHF | TGTGCCAGCAGTTTCAATCTTGAGGCCCTCCACAATCAGCCCCAGCATTTT
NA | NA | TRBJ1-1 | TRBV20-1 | CSGAKRDEAFF | TGCAGTGGGGCTAAGCGGGATGAAGCTTTCTTT
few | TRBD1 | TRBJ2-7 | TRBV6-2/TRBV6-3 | CASSYREGQAYEQYF | TGTGCCAGCAGTTACCGCGAGGGACAGGCGTACGAGCAGTACTTC
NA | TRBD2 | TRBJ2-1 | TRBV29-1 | CSVVGGGAKNEQFF | TGCAGCGTTGTAGGCGGGGGGGCAAAAAATGAGCAGTTCTTC
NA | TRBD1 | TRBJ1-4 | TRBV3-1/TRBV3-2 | CASSQPGQGGEKLFF | TGTGCCAGCAGCCAGCCGGGACAGGGGGGTGAAAAACTGTTTTTT
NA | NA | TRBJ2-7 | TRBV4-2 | CASSQGGGTYEQYF | TGTGCCAGCAGCCAAGGTGGCGGAACCTACGAGCAGTACTTC
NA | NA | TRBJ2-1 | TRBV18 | CASSLDLAYNEQFF | TGTGCCAGCTCACTGGACTTAGCCTACAATGAGCAGTTCTTC
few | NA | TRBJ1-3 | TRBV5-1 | CASAESVAGNTIYF | TGCGCCAGCGCGGAGTCAGTAGCAGGAAACACCATATATTTT
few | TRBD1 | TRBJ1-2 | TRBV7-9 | CASSLGQGIAGYTF | TGTGCCAGCAGCCTAGGACAGGGAATAGCCGGCTACACCTTC